A single sample is the source of the 13 T cell receptor beta chains below, sequenced in a study of blood T cell repertoires in COVID-19. Produced via immunoSEQ multiplex PCR; TCRdb's table is partial and in-frame only. Here the sample spans fewer than 80,000 clones, 70% to 85% being singletons. Sequencing was carried out using peripheral blood. All receptors come from a man aged 45-60 years with COVID-19, enrolled during active disease.

Concerning this clone: The sample carries other DNA sequences with the same CDR3. V and J are TRBV5-1 and TRBJ2-3, with 13 bases that match TRBD2. Per the germline V gene, CDR1 is SGHRS and CDR2 is YFSETQ. This CDR3 is built from 16 residues. V lost 0 bases to trimming and J lost 3 bases; unmatched junction nucleotides: 1. The CDR3 sequence: CASSLGTSGGTDTQYF. The CDR3 DNA is TGCGCCAGCAGCTTGGGGACTAGCGGGGGAACAGATACGCAGTATTTT.

The chain recombines TRBV4-1 with TRBJ2-1, with D uncertain. V shed 1 base and J shed 6 bases, with 7 bases lying between them. The CDR3 sequence is 13 residues long. Germline CDR1 is MGHRA and CDR2 is YSYEKL. The CDR3 here is CASSQGRFNEQFF. In nucleotides, the CDR3 is TGCGCCAGCAGCCAAGGGCGGTTCAATGAGCAGTTCTTC.

J is TRBJ1-4 and V is TRBV6-5; 7 nucleotides line up with TRBD1. Germline CDR1 MNHEY, CDR2 SVGAGI. The V segment lost 8 bases and the J segment 6 bases; nucleotides outside the gene matches: 6. The CDR3 consists of 13 residues. This CDR3 is CASGGTVHEKLFF. The DNA of the CDR3 is TGTGCCAGCGGGGGGACAGTCCATGAAAAACTGTTTTTT.

In DNA form, the CDR3 reads TGTGCCAGCAGTTCCCCGGGGAGCTCTGGAAACACCATATATTTT. Its protein product is CASSSPGSSGNTIYF. V gene TRBV27 combines with J gene TRBJ1-3; D unresolved. CDR1 MNHEY and CDR2 SMNVEV come from the germline V gene (reference sequence). The CDR3 runs 15 residues. Between the trimmed V and J ends, which lost 4 bases and 0 bases, there was a span of 10 bases.

J is TRBJ1-6 and V is TRBV7-9, with D perhaps matching TRBD1 (5 bases). Germline assignment: CDR1 SEHNR and CDR2 FQNEAQ (reference sequence). Trimming removed 6 bases at V and 10 bases at J, with 16 bases between. The CDR3 is made up of 14 amino acids. Written as DNA, the CDR3 is TGTGCCAGCAGAGTCGACAGTAATCCCTCACCCCTCCACTTT. Translation: CASRVDSNPSPLHF. Full variable domain (rest looked up from reference TRBV7-9 and TRBJ1-6): DTGVSQNPRHKITKRGQNVTFRCDPISEHNRLYWYRQTLGQGPEFLTYFQNEAQLEKSRLLSDRFSAERPKGSFSTLEIQRTEQGDSAMYLCASRVDSNPSPLHFGNGTRLTVT.

The CDR3: CAISESPSNRVSPLHF. CDR3 coding DNA: TGTGCCATCAGTGAGTCGCCGTCTAATCGGGTTTCACCCCTCCACTTT. The V call is TRBV10-3, the J call TRBJ1-6; D is uncertain. V lost 0 bases and J lost 9, with 15 bases in between. CDR3 length equals 16 residues. Germline assignment: CDR1 ENHRY and CDR2 SYGVKD.

The chain recombines TRBV5-1 with TRBJ2-4; TRBD1 matches at 7 bases. There are 15 residues in the CDR3. V lost 4 bases to trimming and J lost 2 bases; unmatched junction nucleotides: 6. Germline V gene lookup returns CDR1 SGHRS and CDR2 YFSETQ. CDR3 bases: TGCGCCAGCAGCCAAACAGGGGCACCCAAAAACATTCAGTACTTC. Its protein product is CASSQTGAPKNIQYF.

The chain couples TRBV6-5 to TRBJ2-1; D is perhaps TRBD2 (6 bases). V lost 2 bases to trimming and J lost 2 bases, with 13 bases between them. Germline loops: CDR1 MNHEY, CDR2 SVGAGI. The CDR3 extends over 16 amino acids. Written as DNA, the CDR3 is TGTGCCAGCAGTTACGGATGGGTAGCGGCCTACAATGAGCAGTTCTTC. Protein sequence: CASSYGWVAAYNEQFF.

V gene TRBV3-1 (or the pseudogene TRBV3-2) combines with J gene TRBJ1-2, with D perhaps TRBD1 (5 bases). Between the trimmed V and J ends, which lost 8 bases and 3 bases, there was a span of 16 bases. Germline lookup yields CDR1 LGHDT and CDR2 YNNKEL (reference sequence). The CDR3 spans 14 residues. The CDR3 sequence is CASSEMQGHYGYTF. In DNA form, the CDR3 reads TGTGCCAGCTCCGAAATGCAGGGTCACTATGGCTACACCTTC.

The CDR3 spells CASSLGYRGSGNTIYF. The DNA for the CDR3 is TGTGCCAGCAGCTTAGGATACAGGGGGTCTGGAAACACCATATATTTT. The chain couples TRBV7-6 to TRBJ1-3, with 8 bases aligning to TRBD1. This CDR3 region has 16 residues. V lost 1 base and J lost 1; bases outside the gene matches: 3. The germline CDR1 and CDR2 sequences are SGHVS and FNYEAQ.

V usage is TRBV3-1 (or the pseudogene TRBV3-2) and J usage is TRBJ1-6; 11 nucleotides align to TRBD1. Germline V gene sequence: CDR1 LGHDT, CDR2 YNNKEL (reference sequence). V shed 5 bases, J shed 9 bases, and the junction held 15 bases outside the gene matches. The CDR3 consists of 18 residues. CDR3 nucleotide sequence: TGTGCCAGCAGCACCGGGACAGGGGGACTCCGGGGAACTTCACCCCTCCACTTT. This gives the protein CASSTGTGGLRGTSPLHF.

This sequence joins TRBV5-3 and TRBJ1-2, with TRBD1 matching over 8 bases. TRBV5-3 counts as an open reading frame of uncertain function. V was clipped by 6 bases and J by 3 bases; unmatched bases: 4. The CDR3 consists of 13 residues. This CDR3 is CARTDREDYGYTF. As DNA, the CDR3 is TGTGCCAGAACGGACAGGGAGGACTATGGCTACACCTTC.

V gene TRBV5-6 combines with J gene TRBJ2-6; no definite D call. CDR1 is SGHDT, CDR2 YYEEEE, per germline. V dropped 3 bases and J dropped 0 bases, with 13 bases sitting between them. This CDR3 region has 17 residues. The DNA for the CDR3 is TGTGCCAGCAGCTCTGGGCCAGCCTCCTCTGGGGCCAACGTCCTGACTTTC. This translates into CASSSGPASSGANVLTF.